These T cell receptor beta chains were read from a single sample in a study of radiation and T cells in renal cell carcinoma. Some clones are missing from TCRdb's copy, which holds only in-frame ones; the method was immunoSEQ multiplex PCR. Counted here are about 49,000 clones, roughly 84% occurring once; the ten biggest clones make up under 35%. Specimen: blood, collected from a patient whose treatment included radiotherapy and nephrectomy. The receptors stem from a woman in her 70s with renal cell carcinoma. Both conserved end residues are part of each CDR3. D genes are given only for firm matches. Size is stated for part of the rows, as once, few or many counts, or as a class when the clone is expanded.

V gene,clone size,D gene,J gene,CDR3 protein,CDR3 DNA
TRBV4-2,.,.,TRBJ1-1,CASSQDSENTEAFF,TGTGCCAGCAGCCAAGACTCCGAGAACACTGAAGCTTTCTTT
TRBV2,.,.,TRBJ1-2,CASSEALPGKINHYGYTF,TGTGCCAGCAGTGAAGCGCTTCCCGGCAAGATCAATCACTATGGCTACACCTTC
TRBV19,.,TRBD2,TRBJ2-5,CASSLMSGGRETQYF,TGTGCCAGTAGTCTTATGTCGGGCGGGAGAGAGACCCAGTACTTC
TRBV6-4,.,.,TRBJ2-2,CASSDRAGLTGELFF,TGTGCCAGCAGTGACCGGGCGGGCCTCACCGGGGAGCTGTTTTTT
TRBV6-1,.,TRBD2,TRBJ2-7,CASSEGSGSSYEQYF,TGTGCCAGCAGTGAGGGTAGCGGGAGCTCCTACGAGCAGTACTTC
TRBV5-6,once,TRBD1,TRBJ2-7,CASSLRQGSAEQYF,TGTGCCAGCAGCTTACGACAGGGGAGCGCCGAGCAGTACTTC
TRBV7-2,.,TRBD2,TRBJ2-4,CASTKTSGSGRAKNIQYF,TGTGCCAGCACCAAGACTAGCGGGAGTGGTAGGGCCAAAAACATTCAGTACTTC
TRBV6-5,.,.,TRBJ1-2,CASSYRDPRQDGYTF,TGTGCCAGCAGTTACCGAGACCCAAGGCAGGATGGCTACACCTTC
TRBV5-6,.,.,TRBJ2-3,CASSFSTDTQYF,TGTGCCAGCAGCTTTAGCACAGATACGCAGTATTTT
TRBV19,.,.,TRBJ1-6,CASSDRFSPLHF,TGTGCCAGTAGTGACAGGTTTTCACCCCTCCACTTT
TRBV4-1,.,.,TRBJ1-6,CASSQDTSPFNSPLHF,TGCGCCAGCAGCCAAGATACCAGCCCCTTCAATTCACCCCTCCACTTT
TRBV7-3,.,TRBD2,TRBJ2-5,CASSPGAGRGETQYF,TGTGCCAGCAGCCCCGGAGCGGGAAGAGGAGAGACCCAGTACTTC
TRBV2,.,TRBD2,TRBJ2-5,CASSLPLAGGQETQYF,TGTGCCAGCAGTCTCCCTTTAGCGGGGGGCCAAGAGACCCAGTACTTC
TRBV5-1,once,.,TRBJ2-1,CASSTLPGGGSSSSYNEQFF,TGCGCCAGCAGCACCCTGCCCGGAGGCGGTTCTTCTAGCTCCTACAATGAGCAGTTCTTC
TRBV18,.,TRBD1,TRBJ1-3,CASSPPEGANTIYF,TGTGCCAGCTCACCACCGGAGGGGGCGAACACCATATATTTT
TRBV7-9,.,.,TRBJ2-1,CASSHGGAEQFF,TGTGCCAGCAGCCACGGTGGGGCTGAGCAGTTCTTC
TRBV5-1,few,TRBD1,TRBJ1-4,CASSRDSNEKLFF,TGCGCCAGCAGCCGGGACAGCAATGAAAAACTGTTTTTT
TRBV7-2,.,.,TRBJ1-2,CASSKTQGRGNYGYTF,TGTGCCAGCAGCAAGACCCAGGGGCGAGGAAACTATGGCTACACCTTC
TRBV7-9,.,.,TRBJ2-3,CASSSSVGGPFTDTQYF,.
TRBV5-1,.,TRBD1,TRBJ2-7,CASSSVDRGLGDEQYF,TGCGCCAGCAGCTCGGTAGACAGGGGCCTAGGGGACGAGCAGTACTTC
TRBV18,.,TRBD1,TRBJ1-2,CASSIDRDLSYGYTF,TGTGCCAGCTCAATCGACAGGGACTTGAGCTATGGCTACACCTTC
TRBV2,.,TRBD1,TRBJ1-2,CASRLRSTGNYGYTF,TGTGCCAGCAGGTTGCGGTCGACAGGGAACTATGGCTACACCTTC
TRBV21-1,.,.,TRBJ2-7,CASSLSDPSEQYF,TGTGCCAGCAGCTTGAGCGACCCCTCCGAGCAGTACTTC
TRBV6-6,.,.,TRBJ1-4,CASAQRSHEKLFF,TGTGCCAGCGCTCAGCGGAGCCATGAAAAACTGTTTTTT
TRBV9,.,.,TRBJ1-2,CASSVGGTTGYTF,TGTGCCAGCAGCGTAGGGGGAACGACGGGCTACACCTTC
TRBV7-8,.,TRBD2,TRBJ2-7,CASSSRRLAGAEQYF,TGTGCCAGCAGCTCCCGGAGACTAGCGGGAGCCGAGCAGTACTTC
TRBV28,.,.,TRBJ2-7,CASSPSGRTYEQYF,TGTGCCAGCAGCCCCTCGGGGAGGACGTACGAGCAGTACTTC
TRBV7-2,.,.,TRBJ1-2,CASSLMMWAGTNGGYTF,TGTGCCAGCAGCTTAATGATGTGGGCAGGGACGAACGGTGGCTACACCTTC
TRBV9,few,.,TRBJ1-1,CASSVDGLMNTEAFF,TGTGCCAGCAGCGTAGACGGACTCATGAACACTGAAGCTTTCTTT
TRBV13,.,TRBD1,TRBJ1-2,CASSFMGQGQNYGYTF,TGTGCCAGCAGCTTCATGGGACAGGGGCAAAACTATGGCTACACCTTC
TRBV6-6,.,.,TRBJ1-1,CASGLNTEAFF,TGTGCCAGCGGTCTGAACACTGAAGCTTTCTTT
TRBV2,.,.,TRBJ2-1,CASSEGWAGAYNEQFF,TGTGCCAGCAGTGAAGGTTGGGCAGGGGCCTACAATGAGCAGTTCTTC
TRBV21-1,once,.,TRBJ1-1,CASSGKRAFSTEAFF,TGTGCCAGCAGCGGCAAAAGAGCGTTTAGCACTGAAGCTTTCTTT
TRBV4-3,.,.,TRBJ2-1,CASSQASRGSSYNEQFF,TGCGCCAGCAGCCAAGCGAGCAGAGGGAGCTCCTACAATGAGCAGTTCTTC
TRBV5-5,.,TRBD2,TRBJ2-7,CASSLADSGAYEQYF,TGTGCCAGCAGCTTGGCCGATAGCGGGGCCTACGAGCAGTACTTC
TRBV5-6,.,.,TRBJ2-7,CASSDTSGSYEQYF,TGTGCCAGCAGCGACACGAGCGGCTCCTACGAGCAGTACTTC
TRBV29-1,.,TRBD1,TRBJ1-2,CSVEDWDRAGGYGYTF,TGCAGCGTTGAAGATTGGGACAGGGCAGGCGGCTATGGCTACACCTTC
TRBV4-3,.,.,TRBJ2-1,CASSQEGQSSYNEQFF,TGCGCCAGCAGCCAAGAAGGACAGAGCTCCTACAATGAGCAGTTCTTC
TRBV9,once,.,TRBJ2-3,CASSVGWRGGTDTQYF,TGTGCCAGCAGCGTAGGGTGGAGAGGGGGCACAGATACGCAGTATTTT
TRBV5-8,.,.,TRBJ2-7,CASSLSGGRGLHEQYF,TGTGCCAGCAGCTTGTCGGGTGGCAGGGGACTACACGAGCAGTACTTC
TRBV11-2,.,.,TRBJ2-5,CASSLWPTSAETQYF,TGTGCCAGCAGCTTATGGCCGACAAGTGCAGAGACCCAGTACTTC
TRBV5-1,.,TRBD2,TRBJ2-1,CASSLASSGSYNEQFF,TGCGCCAGCAGCTTAGCCTCTAGCGGGAGCTACAATGAGCAGTTCTTC
TRBV7-7,.,TRBD1,TRBJ2-1,CASSPWTGGSYNEQFF,TGTGCCAGCAGCCCGTGGACAGGGGGCTCCTACAATGAGCAGTTCTTC
TRBV5-1,.,TRBD2,TRBJ2-3,CASSLAGGANADTQYF,TGCGCCAGCAGCTTGGCCGGGGGGGCGAACGCAGATACGCAGTATTTT
TRBV7-9,.,.,TRBJ1-1,CASSTKFLEAEAFF,TGTGCCAGCAGCACAAAGTTTCTGGAAGCTGAAGCTTTCTTT
TRBV5-6,.,.,TRBJ1-5,CASSLKQVQAQHF,TGTGCCAGCAGCTTAAAACAGGTTCAGGCCCAGCATTTT
TRBV5-4,.,TRBD2,TRBJ2-5,CASSRGGVQETQYF,TGTGCCAGCAGCCGGGGGGGGGTCCAAGAGACCCAGTACTTC
TRBV6-5,few,.,TRBJ1-1,CASSYRSSMNTEAFF,TGTGCCAGCAGTTACAGGTCAAGTATGAACACTGAAGCTTTCTTT
TRBV4-1,.,.,TRBJ2-1,CASSPRDGGTEQFF,TGCGCCAGCAGCCCCCGGGACGGAGGTACTGAGCAGTTCTTC
TRBV5-5,.,.,TRBJ1-5,CASSLVGGDNQPQHF,TGTGCCAGCAGCTTGGTGGGGGGGGACAATCAGCCCCAGCATTTT
TRBV7-6,.,TRBD2,TRBJ2-7,CASSLEALAGGIEQYF,TGTGCCAGCAGCTTAGAGGCGCTAGCGGGAGGAATTGAGCAGTACTTC
TRBV7-2,.,TRBD1,TRBJ1-3,CASSPDRGQGNTIYF,TGTGCCAGCAGCCCCGACAGGGGGCAAGGAAACACCATATATTTT
TRBV29-1,.,.,TRBJ2-5,CSVDWQTVGTQYF,TGCAGCGTTGATTGGCAGACTGTGGGGACCCAGTACTTC